The 4 T cell receptor beta chains in this list originate from one sample, sequenced in a study of T cells after yellow fever vaccination. TCRdb re-called the 5' RACE reads with MiXCR, one entry per CDR3 protein. This sample has about 360,000 distinct CDR3 sequences; 6.2% occur once, and the top ten carry 15%. The material was PBMCs, obtained 5 days after the yellow fever booster vaccination. The source of these receptors is a man aged 25-45 years who received the YFV17D yellow fever vaccine.

The chain recombines TRBV7-2 with TRBJ1-6; TRBD1 matches at 8 bases. The germline V gene encodes CDR1 SGHTA and CDR2 FQGNSA. The junction had 10 bases not matched to a gene; V was cut back by 1 base and J by 11 bases. The CDR3 length is 16 residues. The CDR3 DNA reads TGTGCCAGCAGCTTAGTCCGGGCAGGGGGCAGTGCACCCCTCCACTTT. It codes for CASSLVRAGGSAPLHF. The full variable domain, rest sourced from reference TRBV7-2 and TRBJ1-6, is GAGVSQSPSNKVTEKGKDVELRCDPISGHTALYWYRQSLGQGLEFLIYFQGNSAPDKSGLPSDRFSAERTGGSVSTLTIQRTQQEDSAVYLCASSLVRAGGSAPLHFGNGTRLTVT.

Turning to this clonotype: This may be a read error: a much more frequent sequence differs by one nucleotide. The chain is built from TRBV28 and TRBJ2-3; TRBD2 matches 9 bases. The CDR3 is 17 residues long. CDR1 is MDHEN, CDR2 SYDVKM, per germline. The CDR3 here is CASSLVELAGRTDMQYF. The CDR3 DNA reads as TGTGCCAGCAGTTTGGTGGAACTAGCGGGCCGCACAGATATGCAGTATTTT.

Ten or more counts support this clonotype. The genes are TRBV29-1 and TRBJ1-2; the D gene is possibly TRBD1 (5 bases). The CDR3 loop spans 14 amino acids. The germline V gene has CDR1 SQVTM and CDR2 ANQGSEA. Trimming pared 4 bases from V and 3 bases from J, leaving 15 bases between. CDR3 sequence (DNA): TGCAGCGTTGCCCGGGACCAGGGATACTATGGCTACACCTTC. Protein sequence: CSVARDQGYYGYTF.

The sample holds many counts of this clonotype. The chain uses TRBV6-1 and TRBJ1-1, with a weak D call TRBD1 (5 bases). Per the germline V gene, CDR1 is MNHNS and CDR2 is SASEGT. Trimming stripped 6 bases from V and 7 bases from J, with 12 bases between. The CDR3 loop spans 12 amino acids. The CDR3 is CASSWGAGEAFF. The CDR3, as DNA: TGTGCCAGCAGCTGGGGCGCGGGTGAAGCTTTCTTT.